The 28 T cell receptor beta chains reported below all come from one sample, sequenced in a study of vaccination and CD4 T cells after COVID-19 (dated by TCRdb to the early 2020s). In the paper's terms, the treatment or condition label means: roughly 10-day PBMC culture with coronavirus spike peptide pools or control peptides (ViraFEST assay). CD4+ T cells from unexposed donors were collected before the COVID-19 pandemic (2011-2018). The antigens these receptors bind are not known. Preparation of the library involved PCR. Sequencing instrument: Illumina iSeq 100. At the Johns Hopkins FTIC core, DNA from the cultured CD4+ T cells underwent TCR sequencing with the Oncomine TCR Beta short-read assay. TCRdb reanalyzed the raw reads on its own, using fastp at Q25 for trimming and MiXCR for clone calling, and kept in-frame beta chains. Each record represents a unique CDR3 protein, reported with the most common genes and DNA among its rows. The sample data list around 5,600 distinct CDR3 sequences, and 62% of these were observed just once. In total, the top ten clones hold roughly 47% of the sample.

Sequencing was done on a sample of CD4+ T cells from blood, cultured in vitro. Every receptor here comes from a human donor in good health.

CDR3 bases: TGTGCCAGCAGCAAAGGAACCGGGACAGGGGTGTCACCCCTCCACTTT. It specifies CASSKGTGTGVSPLHF. The gene calls are TRBV6-1 and TRBJ1-6; 10 nucleotides line up with TRBD1. Germline values: CDR1 MNHNS, CDR2 SASEGT. CDR3 size: 16 residues. Trimming removed 6 bases from V and 10 bases from J; junction bases left unmatched: 12.

V and J are TRBV6-2 or TRBV6-3 and TRBJ2-3, with 10 positions matching TRBD2. Germline CDR1 MNHEY, CDR2 SVGEGT. V gave up 5 bases and J gave up 8 bases; unmatched junction bases: 10. The CDR3 extends over 15 amino acids. CDR3 DNA: TGTGCCAGCAGTCCCCGGACTAGCGGAGTGGGTACGCAGTATTTT. Translating it yields CASSPRTSGVGTQYF.

This rearrangement joins TRBV21-1 to TRBJ1-1; TRBD1 was called by the table and not checked on the DNA. TRBV21-1 has pseudogene status. The CDR3 contains 17 residues. The CDR3 reads CASSKVVVGRVNTEAFF. In DNA form, the CDR3 reads TGTGCCAGCAGCAAAGTAGTCGTCGGCAGGGTAAACACTGAAGCTTTCTTT.

This clonotype was seen more than once but under ten times. The chain employs TRBV27 and TRBJ1-1, with 8 bases aligning to TRBD1. V dropped 7 bases and J dropped 4; count of bases not matched to a gene: 5. Germline CDR1 is MNHEY and CDR2 is SMNVEV (reference sequence). This CDR3 comprises 13 residues. The DNA for the CDR3 is TGTGCCAGCACTAAAACAGGGGGCACTGAAGCTTTCTTT. Translating it yields CASTKTGGTEAFF.

The rearrangement joins TRBV20-1 to TRBJ2-3, with TRBD2 matching 15 bases. The junction had 6 bases not matched to a gene; V was cut back by 4 bases and J by 4 bases. Germline V gene data show CDR1 as DFQATT and CDR2 as SNEGSKA (reference sequence). CDR3 length: 16 residues. CDR3 residues: CSATRTSGRAADTQYF. CDR3 coding DNA: TGCAGTGCTACCAGGACTAGCGGGAGGGCCGCAGATACGCAGTATTTT.

The chain joins TRBV2 to TRBJ1-3; 11 bases agree with TRBD1. V gave up 8 bases and J gave up 3 bases; unmatched junction bases: 6. The germline V gene has CDR1 SNHLY and CDR2 FYNNEI. The CDR3 length is 15 residues. This CDR3 is CASARTGGLGNTIYF. The CDR3 DNA reads as TGTGCCAGCGCAAGGACAGGGGGCCTTGGAAACACCATATATTTT.

This clonotype showed up just a few times. This sequence joins TRBV7-2 and TRBJ1-5, with D possibly TRBD1 on 5 matching bases. Trimming cost V 5 bases and J 6 bases, with 14 bases left between them. CDR1 is SGHTA, CDR2 FQGNSA, per germline. The CDR3 has 14 residues. Here the CDR3 DNA reads TGTGCCAGCAGCGGACGGGGCTTCCCTCAGCCCCAGCATTTT. Encoded protein: CASSGRGFPQPQHF.

The chain links TRBV11-2 to TRBJ2-6; D perhaps matches TRBD2 (6 bases). The germline CDR1 and CDR2 sequences are SGHAT and FQNNGV. The CDR3 is 13 amino acids. V was pared by 3 bases and J by 8 bases, with 8 bases between. CDR3 sequence: CASSFGGSNVLTF. The CDR3 bases are TGTGCCAGCAGCTTTGGGGGGTCCAACGTCCTGACTTTC. The full variable domain, its missing parts supplied by reference TRBV11-2 and TRBJ2-6, is EAGVAQSPRYKIIEKRQSVAFWCNPISGHATLYWYQQILGQGPKLLIQFQNNGVVDDSQLPKDRFSAERLKGVDSTLKIQPAKLEDSAVYLCASSFGGSNVLTFGAGSRLTVL.

This clonotype was found a few times. The CDR3 sequence: CSATWGRGTDTQYF. The CDR3 DNA follows: TGCAGTGCTACGTGGGGTCGTGGCACAGATACGCAGTATTTT. This chain uses TRBV20-1 with TRBJ2-3; D ambiguous. Trimming removed 4 bases at V and 1 base at J, with 12 bases between. The CDR3 covers 14 residues. The germline CDR1 and CDR2 sequences are DFQATT and SNEGSKA (reference sequence).

The rearrangement links TRBV4-2 to TRBJ2-7, with D possibly being TRBD1 (5 bases). Trimming left V 0 bases short and J 2 bases short, with 11 bases between. Germline V CDR1 and CDR2: LGHNA, YNFKEQ. This CDR3 spans 15 amino acids. The DNA for the CDR3 is TGTGCCAGCAGCCAAGAGTTGGACAACGCCTACGAGCAGTACTTC. Translated, it gives CASSQELDNAYEQYF.

This clonotype appeared a single time. V and J are TRBV24-1 and TRBJ1-5; TRBD1 matches 7 bases. Germline V lookup: CDR1 KGHDR, CDR2 SFDVKD. This CDR3 has 14 residues. The V gene end was trimmed by 4 bases and the J gene end by 4 bases; junction bases not matched to a gene: 3. The CDR3 reads CATSEGQINQPQHF. CDR3 DNA sequence: TGTGCCACCAGTGAGGGACAGATTAATCAGCCCCAGCATTTT.

The rearrangement joins TRBV6-5 to TRBJ2-2; 7 nucleotides match TRBD1. Germline V gene sequence: CDR1 MNHEY, CDR2 SVGAGI. J gave up 1 base and V 4 bases, and 6 bases lay outside the gene matches. This CDR3 spans 16 amino acids. The CDR3 here is CASSSRGPGNTGELFF. The CDR3 DNA follows: TGTGCCAGCAGTTCGAGGGGGCCAGGGAACACCGGGGAGCTGTTTTTT.

The chain carries TRBV6-5 and TRBJ2-7, with TRBD1 identical over 7 bases. CDR3 length: 15 residues. V lost 4 bases and J lost 4; bases outside the gene matches: 10. Germline-derived CDR1 and CDR2 are MNHEY and SVGAGI. The CDR3 nucleotides read TGTGCCAGCAGTTCCACGACAGGGTCCAGATACGAGCAGTACTTC. It translates to CASSSTTGSRYEQYF.

Only a few counts were recorded for this clonotype. The rearrangement joins TRBV28 to TRBJ1-1, with unresolved D. Germline assignment: CDR1 MDHEN and CDR2 SYDVKM. The CDR3 consists of 15 residues. Trimming removed 1 base at V and 1 base at J, with 10 bases between. CDR3 residues: CASSLFSLANTEAFF. The DNA of the CDR3 is TGTGCCAGCAGTTTATTTAGTCTGGCGAACACTGAAGCTTTCTTT.

This rearrangement joins TRBV19 to TRBJ1-5, with 8 nucleotides matching TRBD1. In germline, CDR1 is LNHDA, CDR2 SQIVND (reference sequence). CDR3 length: 15 residues. Trimming took 5 bases from V and 6 from J; bases not matched to a gene: 9. CDR3 loop: CASSARTGRVQPQHF. The CDR3 bases are TGTGCCAGTAGTGCAAGGACAGGGCGGGTTCAGCCCCAGCATTTT.

The chain links TRBV19 to TRBJ1-1; D is unclear. The V and J ends lost 5 bases and 5 bases respectively, with 12 bases between them. The CDR3 consists of 13 residues. CDR1 and CDR2 from the germline V gene are LNHDA and SQIVND (reference sequence). This CDR3 reads CASSAGEVTEAFF. Written as DNA, the CDR3 is TGTGCCAGTAGTGCCGGGGAGGTAACTGAAGCTTTCTTT. Drawing the rest from reference TRBV19 and TRBJ1-1, the complete variable domain is DGGITQSPKYLFRKEGQNVTLSCEQNLNHDAMYWYRQDPGQGLRLIYYSQIVNDFQKGDIAEGYSVSREKKESFPLTVTSAQKNPTAFYLCASSAGEVTEAFFGQGTRLTVV.

This CDR3 reads CASSFPGGGNTEAFF. Written as DNA, the CDR3 is TGTGCCAGCAGCTTTCCGGGTGGGGGGAACACTGAAGCTTTCTTT. The chain recombines TRBV7-2 with TRBJ1-1, with D tentatively TRBD1 (5 bases). Trimming took off 3 bases at V and 1 base at J, with 12 bases between the two ends. Germline-derived CDR1 and CDR2 are SGHTA and FQGNSA. This CDR3 is built from 15 residues.

This rearrangement joins TRBV20-1 to TRBJ2-1, with TRBD1 matching 7 bases. The end of the DNA fits TRBJ2-7 better, so the J call may be wrong. Looked up from germline, CDR1 is DFQATT and CDR2 is SNEGSKA (reference sequence). The CDR3 totals 12 residues. The CDR3, as DNA: TGCAGTGTCCCGACAGGGCCCTACGAGCAGTACTTC. Translated, it gives CSVPTGPYEQYF.

This chain connects TRBV7-8 to TRBJ1-5; D is unresolved. Germline CDR1 and CDR2: SGHVS and FQNEAQ. This CDR3 is built from 14 residues. The ends were cut back, 1 base at V and 1 base at J, with 5 bases in the middle. The CDR3 bases are TGTGCCAGCAGCTTAGTTGAGAGCAATCAGCCCCAGCATTTT. It is translated as CASSLVESNQPQHF.

In DNA, the CDR3 is TGTGCCAGCAGCCCGGTAGGGGGATTAGATACGCAGTATTTT. This sequence encodes CASSPVGGLDTQYF. The chain employs TRBV7-9 and TRBJ2-3, with D perhaps TRBD1 (6 bases). Per the germline V gene, CDR1 is SEHNR and CDR2 is FQNEAQ (reference sequence). The CDR3 covers 14 residues. Trimming left V 5 bases short and J 5 bases short, with 14 bases between. The full variable domain, rest sourced from reference TRBV7-9 and TRBJ2-3, is DTGVSQNPRHKITKRGQNVTFRCDPISEHNRLYWYRQTLGQGPEFLTYFQNEAQLEKSRLLSDRFSAERPKGSFSTLEIQRTEQGDSAMYLCASSPVGGLDTQYFGPGTRLTVL.

CDR3 DNA sequence: TGTGCCAGCAGTGTTTGGAACGGAGGGAACACTGAAGCTTTCTTT. It translates to CASSVWNGGNTEAFF. The chain uses TRBV6-1 and TRBJ1-1, with unresolved D. Germline V lookup: CDR1 MNHNS, CDR2 SASEGT. V was cut by 4 bases and J by 1 base, with 13 bases left in between. This CDR3 is built from 15 residues.

This clonotype turned up a few times. The chain has TRBV7-2 and TRBJ2-5; 7 nucleotides match TRBD1. Per germline, CDR1 SGHTA and CDR2 FQGNSA. The V segment lost 5 bases and the J segment 4 bases; nucleotides outside the gene matches: 7. This CDR3 spans 14 amino acids. For the CDR3, the DNA is TGTGCCAGCAGCCCGACAGGGCGGGCAGAGACCCAGTACTTC. Translated, it gives CASSPTGRAETQYF.

Sample share makes this clonotype hyperexpanded (1% or more). This chain uses TRBV2 with TRBJ1-1, with 7 bases aligning to TRBD1. Germline V lookup: CDR1 SNHLY, CDR2 FYNNEI. This CDR3 comprises 16 residues. The junction had 6 bases not matched to a gene; V was cut back by 1 base and J by 1 base. This CDR3 is CASSEVGQGGNTEAFF. CDR3 DNA: TGTGCCAGCAGTGAAGTTGGGCAGGGGGGGAACACTGAAGCTTTCTTT.

This clonotype came up a few times. V and J are TRBV18 and TRBJ1-2, with TRBD1 matching 7 bases. Germline CDR1 KGHSH, CDR2 LQKENI. V gave up 3 bases and J gave up 4 bases; unmatched junction bases: 5. The CDR3 is 14 residues long. CDR3 region: CASSPGTELYGYTF. The CDR3 coding sequence is TGTGCCAGCTCACCGGGGACAGAACTCTATGGCTACACCTTC.

This rearrangement joins TRBV30 to TRBJ1-2; 7 bases match TRBD1. V lost 1 base, J lost 3 bases, and 2 bases stayed unmatched. The CDR3 is made up of 13 amino acids. Per germline, CDR1 GTSNPN and CDR2 SVGIG (reference sequence). DNA for the CDR3: TGTGCCTGGAGTGGCAGGGGGGACTATGGCTACACCTTC. This translates into CAWSGRGDYGYTF.

Only a few counts were recorded for this clonotype. This sequence joins TRBV7-9 and TRBJ1-2; 7 positions match TRBD1. Germline CDR1 and CDR2: SEHNR and FQNEAQ (reference sequence). The CDR3 has 14 residues. Losses at the gene ends were 6 bases for V and 7 bases for J; bases not matched to a gene: 11. The CDR3 loop is CASSKIQGQGGYTF. The CDR3 DNA sequence: TGTGCCAGCAGTAAAATACAGGGGCAGGGTGGCTACACCTTC.

This clonotype was counted between two and nine times. The rearrangement joins TRBV20-1 to TRBJ2-5; D is unresolved. The ends were cut back, 3 bases at V and 0 bases at J, with 8 bases in the middle. Germline V gene lookup returns CDR1 DFQATT and CDR2 SNEGSKA (reference sequence). The CDR3 has 13 residues. For the CDR3, the DNA is TGCAGTGCTAGGGTCAGTAACCAAGAGACCCAGTACTTC. This translates into CSARVSNQETQYF.

The chain couples TRBV19 to TRBJ1-5; D is possibly TRBD1 (5 bases). Trimming cost V 7 bases and J 1 base, with 14 bases left between them. Germline V gene lookup returns CDR1 LNHDA and CDR2 SQIVND (reference sequence). CDR3 length: 15 amino acids. CDR3 sequence (DNA): TGTGCCAGTAAACTCTCAGGGTCGAGCAATCAGCCCCAGCATTTT. This translates into CASKLSGSSNQPQHF.